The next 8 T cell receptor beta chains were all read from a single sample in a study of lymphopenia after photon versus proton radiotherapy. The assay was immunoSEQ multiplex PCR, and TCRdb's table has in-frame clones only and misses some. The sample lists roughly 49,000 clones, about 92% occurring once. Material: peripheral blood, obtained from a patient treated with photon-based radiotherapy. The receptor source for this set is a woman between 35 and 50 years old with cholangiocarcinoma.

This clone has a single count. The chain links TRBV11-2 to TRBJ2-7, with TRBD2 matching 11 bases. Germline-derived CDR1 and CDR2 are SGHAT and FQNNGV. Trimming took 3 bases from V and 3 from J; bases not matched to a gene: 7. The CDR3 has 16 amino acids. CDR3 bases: TGTGCCAGCAGCTTCTTGGGACTAGCGGAAAGCTACGAGCAGTACTTC. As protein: CASSFLGLAESYEQYF.

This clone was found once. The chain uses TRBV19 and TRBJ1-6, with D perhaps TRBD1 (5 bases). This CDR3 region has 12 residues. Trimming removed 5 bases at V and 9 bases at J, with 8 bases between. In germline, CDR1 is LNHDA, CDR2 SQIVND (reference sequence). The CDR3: CASSPGTSPLHF. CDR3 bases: TGTGCCAGTAGTCCCGGGACTTCACCCCTCCACTTT.

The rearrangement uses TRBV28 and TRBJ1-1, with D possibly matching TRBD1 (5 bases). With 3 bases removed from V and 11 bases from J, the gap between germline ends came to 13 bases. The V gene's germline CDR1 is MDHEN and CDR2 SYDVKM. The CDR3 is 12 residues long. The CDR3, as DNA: TGTGCCAGCAGTTTCCATAGAGGGGCGGCTTTCTTT. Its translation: CASSFHRGAAFF.

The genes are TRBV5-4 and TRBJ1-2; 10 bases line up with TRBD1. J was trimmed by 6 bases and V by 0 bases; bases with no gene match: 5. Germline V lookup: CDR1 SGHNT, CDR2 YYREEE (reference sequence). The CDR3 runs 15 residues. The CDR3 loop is CASSLADRGGDGYTF. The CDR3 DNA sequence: TGTGCCAGCAGCTTGGCGGACAGGGGGGGCGATGGCTACACCTTC.

The CDR3 sequence: CAISESRGGNTGELFF. Here the CDR3 DNA reads TGTGCCATCAGTGAGTCTCGGGGTGGCAATACCGGGGAGCTGTTTTTT. The chain joins TRBV10-3 to TRBJ2-2, with a possible D match to TRBD2 (5 bases). Trimming cost V 0 bases and J 5 bases, with 13 bases left between them. The CDR3 has 16 amino acids. Looked up from germline, CDR1 is ENHRY and CDR2 is SYGVKD.

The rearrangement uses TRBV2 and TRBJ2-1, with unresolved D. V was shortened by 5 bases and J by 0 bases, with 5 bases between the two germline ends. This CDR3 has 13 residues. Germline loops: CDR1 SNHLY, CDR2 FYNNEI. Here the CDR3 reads CASSPSSYNEQFF. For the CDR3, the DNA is TGTGCCAGCAGTCCTAGCTCCTACAATGAGCAGTTCTTC.

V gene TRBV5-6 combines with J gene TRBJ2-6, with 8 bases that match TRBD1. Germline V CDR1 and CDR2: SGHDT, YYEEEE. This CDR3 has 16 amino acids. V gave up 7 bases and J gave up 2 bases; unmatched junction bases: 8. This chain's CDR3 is CASSQGAEAGANVLTF. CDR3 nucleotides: TGTGCCAGCTCCCAGGGGGCCGAGGCTGGGGCCAACGTCCTGACTTTC.

The CDR3 protein is CASSTPGPQSREQFF. The CDR3 DNA sequence: TGTGCCAGCAGCACTCCGGGACCTCAGTCCAGAGAGCAGTTCTTC. The rearrangement links TRBV6-6 to TRBJ2-1; D possibly uses TRBD1 or TRBD2 (5 bases each). The ends were cut back, 6 bases at V and 10 bases at J, with 22 bases in the middle. Germline V gene sequence: CDR1 MNHNY, CDR2 SVGAGI (reference sequence). This CDR3 has 15 residues.